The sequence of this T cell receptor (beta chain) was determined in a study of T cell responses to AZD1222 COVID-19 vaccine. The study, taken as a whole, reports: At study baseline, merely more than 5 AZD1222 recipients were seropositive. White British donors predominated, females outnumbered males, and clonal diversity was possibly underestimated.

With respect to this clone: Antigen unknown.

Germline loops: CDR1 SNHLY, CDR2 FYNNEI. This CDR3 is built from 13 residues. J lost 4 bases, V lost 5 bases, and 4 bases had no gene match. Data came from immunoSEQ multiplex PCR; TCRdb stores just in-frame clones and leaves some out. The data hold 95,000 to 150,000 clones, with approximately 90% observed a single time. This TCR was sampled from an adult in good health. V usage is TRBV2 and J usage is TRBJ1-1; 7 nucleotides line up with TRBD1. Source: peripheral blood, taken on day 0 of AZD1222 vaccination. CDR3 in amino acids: CASSRPGGTEAFF. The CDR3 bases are TGTGCCAGCAGTCGACCAGGGGGCACTGAAGCTTTCTTT.